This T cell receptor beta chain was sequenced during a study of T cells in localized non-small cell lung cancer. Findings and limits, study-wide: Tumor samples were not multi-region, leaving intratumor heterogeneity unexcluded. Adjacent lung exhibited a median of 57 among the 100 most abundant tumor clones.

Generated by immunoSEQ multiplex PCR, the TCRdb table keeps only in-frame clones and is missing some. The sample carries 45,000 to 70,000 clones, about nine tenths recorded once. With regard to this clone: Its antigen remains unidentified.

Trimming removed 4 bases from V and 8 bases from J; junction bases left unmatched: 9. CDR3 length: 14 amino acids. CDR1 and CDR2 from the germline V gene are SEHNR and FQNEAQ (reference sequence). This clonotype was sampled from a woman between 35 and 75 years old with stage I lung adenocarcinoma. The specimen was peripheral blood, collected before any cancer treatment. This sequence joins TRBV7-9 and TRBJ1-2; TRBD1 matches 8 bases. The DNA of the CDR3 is TGTGCCAGCAGCTGGGACGGACAGGGAGGCGGCTACACCTTC. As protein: CASSWDGQGGGYTF.